The sequence of this T cell receptor (beta chain) was determined in a study of blood T cell repertoires in COVID-19. Original handling: Amplification of reference gene primers was used by the study to estimate nucleated cell counts. The protocol was immunoSEQ multiplex PCR, while the TCRdb copy is restricted to in-frame clones and leaves out a portion. V, J and clone size derive from that table, while D and trimming were established from the DNA sequence. The sample includes under 300,000 clones, 83% of them seen just once. The germline V gene encodes CDR1 MNHEY and CDR2 SVGAGI. The length of the CDR3 is 14 residues. Trimming at V came to 6 bases and at J to 2 bases, leaving 6 bases not matched to a gene.

The source material was peripheral blood. The chain is built from TRBV6-5 and TRBJ1-1; 7 bases line up with TRBD1. This clonotype originated in a human donor in a cohort sampled during active COVID-19. The CDR3 sequence: CASSTGTANTEAFF. The CDR3 DNA reads as TGTGCCAGCAGCACCGGGACAGCAAACACTGAAGCTTTCTTT.